The clone carrying this T cell receptor beta chain came up once. Two consecutive negative NP/OP PCR tests, clearance, or resolved symptoms defined Cohort 3 recovery. Germline-derived CDR1 and CDR2 are SQVTM and ANQGSEA. The CDR3 loop spans 12 amino acids. V dropped 3 bases and J dropped 4 bases, with 9 bases sitting between them. This entry is derived from a study of blood T cell repertoires in COVID-19. TCRdb's copy holds only in-frame clones and misses some; the assay was immunoSEQ multiplex PCR. This table has 150,000 or so clones, roughly 87% appearing once. Sequenced: PBMCs or T cells enriched from blood (not recorded which). The receptor comes from a woman aged 50 to 60 who had recovered from COVID-19. The genes are TRBV29-1 and TRBJ2-5; the D is unclear. CDR3 nucleotides: TGCAGCGTTGATATTGTCCCAGAGACCCAGTACTTC. Amino acids: CSVDIVPETQYF.